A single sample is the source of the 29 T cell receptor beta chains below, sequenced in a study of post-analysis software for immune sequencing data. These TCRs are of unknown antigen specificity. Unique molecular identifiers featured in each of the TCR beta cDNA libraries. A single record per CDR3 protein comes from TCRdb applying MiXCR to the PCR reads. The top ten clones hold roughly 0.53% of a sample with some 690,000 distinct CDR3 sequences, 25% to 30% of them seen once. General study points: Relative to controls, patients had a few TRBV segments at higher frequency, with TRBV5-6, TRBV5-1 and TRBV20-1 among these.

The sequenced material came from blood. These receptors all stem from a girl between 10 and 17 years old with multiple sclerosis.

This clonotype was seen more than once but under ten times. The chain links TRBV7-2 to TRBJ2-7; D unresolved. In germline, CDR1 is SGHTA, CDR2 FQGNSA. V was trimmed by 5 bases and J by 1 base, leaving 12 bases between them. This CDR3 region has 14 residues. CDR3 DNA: TGTGCCAGCAGCGACCCCGGACGGTCCTACGAGCAGTACTTC. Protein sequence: CASSDPGRSYEQYF.

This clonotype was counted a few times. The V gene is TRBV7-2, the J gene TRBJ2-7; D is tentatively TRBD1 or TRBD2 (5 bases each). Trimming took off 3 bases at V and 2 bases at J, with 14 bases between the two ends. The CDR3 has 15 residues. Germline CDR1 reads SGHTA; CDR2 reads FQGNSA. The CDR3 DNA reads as TGTGCCAGCAGCTTCTTGGGGACCGCAACCTACGAGCAGTACTTC. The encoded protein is CASSFLGTATYEQYF.

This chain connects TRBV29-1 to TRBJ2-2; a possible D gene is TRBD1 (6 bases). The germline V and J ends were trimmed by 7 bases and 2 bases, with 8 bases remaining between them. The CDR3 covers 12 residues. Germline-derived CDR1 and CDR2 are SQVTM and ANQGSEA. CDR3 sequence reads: CSGGGNTGELFF. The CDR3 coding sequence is TGCAGCGGAGGGGGTAACACCGGGGAGCTGTTTTTT.

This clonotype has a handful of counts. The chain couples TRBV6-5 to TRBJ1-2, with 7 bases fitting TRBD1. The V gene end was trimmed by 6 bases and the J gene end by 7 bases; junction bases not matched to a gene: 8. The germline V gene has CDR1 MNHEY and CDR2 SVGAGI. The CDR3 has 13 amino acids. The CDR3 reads CASREDRDGGYTF. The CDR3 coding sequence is TGTGCCAGCAGGGAAGACAGGGATGGTGGCTACACCTTC.

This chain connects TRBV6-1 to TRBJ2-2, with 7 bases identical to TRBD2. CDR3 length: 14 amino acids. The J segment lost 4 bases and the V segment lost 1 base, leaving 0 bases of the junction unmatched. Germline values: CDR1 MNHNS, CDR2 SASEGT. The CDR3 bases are TGTGCCAGCAGTGAAGGACTAGCCACCGGGGAGCTGTTTTTT. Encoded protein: CASSEGLATGELFF.

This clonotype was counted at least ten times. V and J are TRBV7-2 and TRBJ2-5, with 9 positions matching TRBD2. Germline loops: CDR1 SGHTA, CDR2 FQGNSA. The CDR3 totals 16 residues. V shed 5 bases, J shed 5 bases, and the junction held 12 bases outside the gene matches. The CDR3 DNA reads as TGTGCCAGCAGCCAACTCGCGCGGGAGGGTTGGGAGACCCAGTACTTC. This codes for CASSQLAREGWETQYF.

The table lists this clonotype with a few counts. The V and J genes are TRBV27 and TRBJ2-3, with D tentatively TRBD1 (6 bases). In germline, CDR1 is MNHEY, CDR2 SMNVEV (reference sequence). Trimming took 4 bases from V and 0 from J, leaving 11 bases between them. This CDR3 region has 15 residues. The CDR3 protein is CASSSGQRSTDTQYF. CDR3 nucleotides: TGTGCCAGCAGTTCAGGACAGCGAAGCACAGATACGCAGTATTTT.

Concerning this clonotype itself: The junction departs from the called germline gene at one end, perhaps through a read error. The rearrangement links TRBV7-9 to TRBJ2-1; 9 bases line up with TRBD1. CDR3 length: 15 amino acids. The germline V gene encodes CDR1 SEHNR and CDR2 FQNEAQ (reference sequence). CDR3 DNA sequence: TGTGCCAGCAGCACCGCCGGGACAGGGAGCAATGGGCAGTTCTTC. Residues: CASSTAGTGSNGQFF.

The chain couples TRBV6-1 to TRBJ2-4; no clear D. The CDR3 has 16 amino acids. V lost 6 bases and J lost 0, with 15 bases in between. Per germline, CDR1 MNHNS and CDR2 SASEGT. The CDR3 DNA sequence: TGTGCCAGCAGGGGTGCTATTCAACTAGCCAAAAACATTCAGTACTTC. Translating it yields CASRGAIQLAKNIQYF.

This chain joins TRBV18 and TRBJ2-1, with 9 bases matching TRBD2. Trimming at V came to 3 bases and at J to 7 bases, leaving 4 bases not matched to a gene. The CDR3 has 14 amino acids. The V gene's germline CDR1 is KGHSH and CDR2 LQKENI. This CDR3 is CASSPQGLANEQFF. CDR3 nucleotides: TGTGCCAGCTCACCCCAGGGACTAGCTAATGAGCAGTTCTTC.

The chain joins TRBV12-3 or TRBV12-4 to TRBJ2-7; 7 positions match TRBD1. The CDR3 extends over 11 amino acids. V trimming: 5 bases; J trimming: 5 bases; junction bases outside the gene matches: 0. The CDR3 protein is CASSGTDEQYF. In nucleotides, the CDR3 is TGTGCCAGCAGTGGGACAGACGAGCAGTACTTC.

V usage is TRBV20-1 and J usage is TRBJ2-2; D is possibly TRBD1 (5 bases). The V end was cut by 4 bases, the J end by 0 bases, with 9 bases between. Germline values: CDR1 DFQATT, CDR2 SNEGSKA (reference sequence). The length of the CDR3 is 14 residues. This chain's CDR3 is CSATNRPNTGELFF. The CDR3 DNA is TGCAGTGCTACTAACAGGCCGAACACCGGGGAGCTGTTTTTT.

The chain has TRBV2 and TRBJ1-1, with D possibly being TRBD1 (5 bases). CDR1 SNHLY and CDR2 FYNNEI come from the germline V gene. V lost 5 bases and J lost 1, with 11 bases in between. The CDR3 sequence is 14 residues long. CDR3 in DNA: TGTGCCAGCAGTCTAAGGACAACGAACACTGAAGCTTTCTTT. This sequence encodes CASSLRTTNTEAFF.

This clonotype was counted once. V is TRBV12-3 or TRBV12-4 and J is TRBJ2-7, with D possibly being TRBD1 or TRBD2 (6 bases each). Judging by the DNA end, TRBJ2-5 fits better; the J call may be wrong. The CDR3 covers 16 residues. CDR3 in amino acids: CASSSPGALNRETQYF. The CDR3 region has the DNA TGTGCCAGCAGTTCCCCGGGGGCTCTCAATAGGGAGACCCAGTACTTC.

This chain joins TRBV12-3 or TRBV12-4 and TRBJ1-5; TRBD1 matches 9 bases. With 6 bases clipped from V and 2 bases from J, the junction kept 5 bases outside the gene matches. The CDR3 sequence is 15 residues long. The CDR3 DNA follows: TGTGCCAGCAGCTGGACAGGGGACGGCAATCAGCCCCAGCATTTT. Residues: CASSWTGDGNQPQHF.

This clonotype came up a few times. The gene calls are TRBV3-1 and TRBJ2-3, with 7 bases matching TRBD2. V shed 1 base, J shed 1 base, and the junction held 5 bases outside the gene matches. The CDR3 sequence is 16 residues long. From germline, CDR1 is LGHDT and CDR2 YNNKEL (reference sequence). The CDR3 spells CASSQGSRGGTDTQYF. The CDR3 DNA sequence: TGTGCCAGCAGCCAAGGGTCCCGGGGGGGCACAGATACGCAGTATTTT.

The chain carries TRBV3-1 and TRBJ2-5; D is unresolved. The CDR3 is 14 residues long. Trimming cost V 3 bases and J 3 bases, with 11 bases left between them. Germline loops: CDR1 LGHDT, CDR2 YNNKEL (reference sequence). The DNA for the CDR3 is TGTGCCAGCAGCCATGCTATTGGCGAAGAGACCCAGTACTTC. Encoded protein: CASSHAIGEETQYF.

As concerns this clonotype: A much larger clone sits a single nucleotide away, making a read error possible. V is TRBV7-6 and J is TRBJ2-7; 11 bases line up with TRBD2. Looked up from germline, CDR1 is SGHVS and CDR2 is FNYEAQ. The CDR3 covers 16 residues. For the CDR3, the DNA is TGTGCCAGCAGCCCACGTGGGACTAGCGGCAGAAGGGAGCTGTACTTC. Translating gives CASSPRGTSGRRELYF.

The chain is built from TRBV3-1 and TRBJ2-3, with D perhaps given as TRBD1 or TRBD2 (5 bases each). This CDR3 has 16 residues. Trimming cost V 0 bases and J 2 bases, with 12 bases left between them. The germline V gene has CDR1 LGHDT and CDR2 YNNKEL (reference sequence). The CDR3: CASSQDRGTDTDTQYF. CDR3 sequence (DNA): TGTGCCAGCAGCCAAGATCGGGGCACCGACACAGATACGCAGTATTTT.

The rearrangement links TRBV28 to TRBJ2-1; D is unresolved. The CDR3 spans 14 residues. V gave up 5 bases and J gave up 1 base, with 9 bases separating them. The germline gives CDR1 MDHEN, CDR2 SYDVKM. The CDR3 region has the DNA TGTGCCAGCAGTACCCCTAATTCCTACAATGAGCAGTTCTTC. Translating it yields CASSTPNSYNEQFF.

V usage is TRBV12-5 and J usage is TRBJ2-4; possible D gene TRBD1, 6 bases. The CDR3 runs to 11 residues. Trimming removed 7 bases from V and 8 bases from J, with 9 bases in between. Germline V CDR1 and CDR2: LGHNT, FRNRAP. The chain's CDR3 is CASAKGDIQYF. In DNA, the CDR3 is TGTGCTAGTGCCAAGGGGGACATTCAGTACTTC.

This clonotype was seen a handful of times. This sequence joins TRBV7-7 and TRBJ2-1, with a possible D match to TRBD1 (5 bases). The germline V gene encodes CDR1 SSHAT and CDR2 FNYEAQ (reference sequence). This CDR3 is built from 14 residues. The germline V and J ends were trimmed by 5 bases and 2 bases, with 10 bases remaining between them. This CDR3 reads CASSPLTAYNEQFF. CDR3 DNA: TGTGCCAGCAGCCCCTTGACAGCCTACAATGAGCAGTTCTTC.

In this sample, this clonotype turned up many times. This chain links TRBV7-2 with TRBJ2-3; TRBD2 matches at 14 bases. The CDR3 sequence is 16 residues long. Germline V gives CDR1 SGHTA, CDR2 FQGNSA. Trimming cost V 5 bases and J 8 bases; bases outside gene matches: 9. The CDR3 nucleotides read TGTGCCAGCAGCCCTGGCGGACTAGCGGGAGGAGGTACGCAGTATTTT. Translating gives CASSPGGLAGGGTQYF.

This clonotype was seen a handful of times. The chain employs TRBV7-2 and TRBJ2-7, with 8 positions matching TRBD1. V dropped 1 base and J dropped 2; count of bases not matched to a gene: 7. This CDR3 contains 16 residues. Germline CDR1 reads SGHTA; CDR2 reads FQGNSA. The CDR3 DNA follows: TGTGCCAGCAGCTTAGATCCAGGGGGCATGCCCTACGAGCAGTACTTC. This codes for CASSLDPGGMPYEQYF.

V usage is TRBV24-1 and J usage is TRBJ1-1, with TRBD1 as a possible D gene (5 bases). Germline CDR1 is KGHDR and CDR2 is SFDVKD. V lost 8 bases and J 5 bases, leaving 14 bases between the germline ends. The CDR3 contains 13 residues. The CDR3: CATTTVGGTEAFF. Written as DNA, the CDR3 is TGTGCCACCACTACAGTCGGGGGAACTGAAGCTTTCTTT.

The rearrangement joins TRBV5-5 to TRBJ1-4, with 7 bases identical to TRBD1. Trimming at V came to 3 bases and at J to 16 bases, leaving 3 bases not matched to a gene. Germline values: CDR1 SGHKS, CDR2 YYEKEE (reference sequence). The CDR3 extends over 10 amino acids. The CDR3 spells CASSYRGWFF. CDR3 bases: TGTGCCAGCAGCTACAGGGGATGGTTTTTT.

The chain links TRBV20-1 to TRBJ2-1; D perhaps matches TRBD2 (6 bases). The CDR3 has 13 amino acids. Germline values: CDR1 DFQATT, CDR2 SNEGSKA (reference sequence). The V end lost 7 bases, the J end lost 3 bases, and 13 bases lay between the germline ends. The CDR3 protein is CSVGQGGYNEQFF. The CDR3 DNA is TGCAGTGTGGGGCAGGGAGGCTACAATGAGCAGTTCTTC.

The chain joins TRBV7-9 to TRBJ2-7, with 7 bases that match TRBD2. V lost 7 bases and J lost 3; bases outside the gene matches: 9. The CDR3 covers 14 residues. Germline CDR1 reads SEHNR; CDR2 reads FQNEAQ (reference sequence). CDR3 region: CASIPSGKSYEQYF. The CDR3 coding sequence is TGTGCCAGCATCCCTAGCGGCAAGAGCTACGAGCAGTACTTC.

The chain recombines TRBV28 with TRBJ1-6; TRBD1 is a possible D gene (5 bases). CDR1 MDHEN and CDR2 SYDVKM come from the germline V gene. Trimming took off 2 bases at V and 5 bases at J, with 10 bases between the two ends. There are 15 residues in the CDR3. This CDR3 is CASSLVGEDNSPLHF. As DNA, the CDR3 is TGTGCCAGCAGTTTAGTAGGGGAGGATAATTCACCCCTCCACTTT.